This TCR beta chain was sequenced during a study of blood T cell repertoires in COVID-19. Background on the study: Samples representing acute and convalescent COVID-19 were sourced from the United States, Italy and Spain. T cells, B-cell-depleted T cells, or PBMCs provided the cDNA or gDNA that served as material.

In the original processing: From reference gene primer amplification, estimates of nucleated cell counts were derived. Using immunoSEQ multiplex PCR, the repertoire was profiled, and TCRdb retains in-frame clones only, with some absent. The D gene and trimming were derived from the DNA, and the V and J assignments and clone size from that table. The sample consists of over 150,000 clones, around 78% of them appearing once. The sample comprised peripheral blood. The origin of this receptor is an elderly man with acute or convalescent COVID-19.

The CDR3 bases are TGTGCCAGCAGCTTAGACGGGGAGTCCGCCTACGAGCAGTACTTC. Its protein product is CASSLDGESAYEQYF. The chain is built from TRBV7-2 and TRBJ2-7; a weak D match, TRBD2 (5 bases). The CDR3 consists of 15 residues. Germline CDR1 is SGHTA and CDR2 is FQGNSA. Trimming left V 1 base short and J 2 bases short, with 12 bases between. The full variable domain, its missing parts supplied by reference TRBV7-2 and TRBJ2-7, is GAGVSQSPSNKVTEKGKDVELRCDPISGHTALYWYRQSLGQGLEFLIYFQGNSAPDKSGLPSDRFSAERTGGSVSTLTIQRTQQEDSAVYLCASSLDGESAYEQYFGPGTRLTVT.